The sequence of this TCR beta chain was determined in a study of T cells in Graves' hyperthyroidism and ophthalmopathy. Used for diagnoses were clinical symptoms, serum thyroxine and TRAb, thyroid ultrasound and orbital computed tomography. This clonotype was counted only a few times. The source material, RNA transcripts, was used to amplify TCR beta CDR3 regions. During a first-round RT-PCR of the TCR CDR3, the HTBI primer set was used. TCRdb re-called the multiplex PCR reads through MiXCR, storing one row per CDR3 protein. The data hold around 35,000 distinct CDR3 sequences, with under 65% observed a single time. This CDR3 is 13 amino acids long. Looked up from germline, CDR1 is SNHLY and CDR2 is FYNNEI. The V end was cut by 1 base, the J end by 1 base, with 4 bases between.

The rearrangement joins TRBV2 to TRBJ1-1; D gene uncertain. The sample was blood. The clonotype originates from a middle-aged woman with Graves' ophthalmopathy. The CDR3 coding sequence is TGTGCCAGCAGTGAAGACAGGAACACTGAAGCTTTCTTT. It encodes CASSEDRNTEAFF.